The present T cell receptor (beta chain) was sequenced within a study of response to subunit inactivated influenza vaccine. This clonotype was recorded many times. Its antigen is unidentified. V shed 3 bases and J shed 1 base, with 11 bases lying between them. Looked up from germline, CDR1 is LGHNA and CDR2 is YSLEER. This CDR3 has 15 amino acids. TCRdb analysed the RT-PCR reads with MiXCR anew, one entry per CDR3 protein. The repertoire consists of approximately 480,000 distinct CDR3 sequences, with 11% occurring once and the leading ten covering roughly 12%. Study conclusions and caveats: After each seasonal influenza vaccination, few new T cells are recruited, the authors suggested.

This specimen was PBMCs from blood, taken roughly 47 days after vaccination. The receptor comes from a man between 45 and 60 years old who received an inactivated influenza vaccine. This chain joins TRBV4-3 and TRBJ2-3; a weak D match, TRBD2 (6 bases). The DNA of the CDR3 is TGCGCCAGCAGCCATCGGGAGCGGGGCACAGATACGCAGTATTTT. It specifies CASSHRERGTDTQYF.